These 32 T cell receptor beta chains originate from one sample sequenced in a study of blood T cell repertoires in COVID-19. Assay: immunoSEQ multiplex PCR; the TCRdb copy retains only in-frame clones and omits some. In the table there are approximately 360,000 clones, about 89% of which are singletons. Sequencing was carried out using peripheral blood. Receptors originate from a middle-aged man with acute or convalescent COVID-19.

The CDR3 loop is CASTGTDSGNTIYF. CDR3 DNA: TGTGCCAGTACAGGGACAGACTCTGGAAACACCATATATTTT. The chain has TRBV19 and TRBJ1-3, with TRBD1 matching 7 bases. The CDR3 spans 14 residues. Unmatched junction bases numbered 3, after V lost 7 bases and J lost 0 bases. CDR1 and CDR2 (germline): LNHDA, SQIVND (reference sequence).

The V and J genes are TRBV3-1 (or the pseudogene TRBV3-2) and TRBJ1-5; D is undetermined. CDR3 length: 15 residues. Trimming shortened V by 0 bases and J by 4 bases, and 10 bases separated the two germline ends. The germline V gene has CDR1 LGHDT and CDR2 YNNKEL (reference sequence). CDR3 nucleotide sequence: TGTGCCAGCAGCCAAGATTATACGGGAAATCAGCCCCAGCATTTT. Amino acids: CASSQDYTGNQPQHF.

The CDR3 DNA reads as TGTGCCAGCAGCCCTACAGCGGTTAGCTCCTACGAGCAGTACTTC. Translated, it gives CASSPTAVSSYEQYF. The chain employs TRBV5-5 and TRBJ2-7; a weak D match, TRBD2 (5 bases). V lost 4 bases and J 0 bases, leaving 14 bases between the germline ends. Looked up from germline, CDR1 is SGHKS and CDR2 is YYEKEE (reference sequence). This CDR3 has 15 amino acids.

The V call is TRBV11-2, the J call TRBJ1-1; TRBD1 matches at 7 bases. The J segment lost 1 base and the V segment lost 2 bases, leaving 1 base of the junction unmatched. Germline CDR1 SGHAT, CDR2 FQNNGV. CDR3 length: 14 amino acids. CDR3 protein: CASSLTGANTEAFF. The CDR3, as DNA: TGTGCCAGCAGCTTAACAGGGGCGAACACTGAAGCTTTCTTT. The whole variable domain, remainder taken from reference TRBV11-2 and TRBJ1-1, is EAGVAQSPRYKIIEKRQSVAFWCNPISGHATLYWYQQILGQGPKLLIQFQNNGVVDDSQLPKDRFSAERLKGVDSTLKIQPAKLEDSAVYLCASSLTGANTEAFFGQGTRLTVV.

This clone appeared a few times. V is TRBV2 and J is TRBJ2-2, with D tentatively TRBD1 (6 bases). Trimming removed 3 bases at V and 1 base at J, with 9 bases between. Germline V gene sequence: CDR1 SNHLY, CDR2 FYNNEI. The CDR3 consists of 15 residues. The chain's CDR3 is CASSEDRRNTGELFF. CDR3 DNA sequence: TGTGCCAGCAGTGAGGACAGAAGGAACACCGGGGAGCTGTTTTTT.

V is TRBV3-1 (or the pseudogene TRBV3-2) and J is TRBJ2-4, with TRBD2 matching over 9 bases. Losses at the gene ends were 1 base for V and 9 bases for J; bases not matched to a gene: 4. Looked up from germline, CDR1 is LGHDT and CDR2 is YNNKEL (reference sequence). The CDR3 contains 14 residues. CDR3: CASSQGGGVSIQYF. The CDR3 DNA is TGTGCCAGCAGCCAAGGCGGGGGGGTTAGCATTCAGTACTTC.

The chain recombines TRBV5-1 with TRBJ1-6; 10 bases are a match to TRBD1. There are 20 residues in the CDR3. J lost 1 base, V lost 3 bases, and 13 bases had no gene match. CDR1 and CDR2 from the germline V gene are SGHRS and YFSETQ. The CDR3 DNA reads as TGCGCCAGCAGCTCCTTACCGGGACAGGGGCGAACTTCCTATAATTCACCCCTCCACTTT. This gives the protein CASSSLPGQGRTSYNSPLHF.

This clone was detected only once. The chain is built from TRBV6-5 and TRBJ2-1, with 9 bases identical to TRBD1. Germline CDR1 is MNHEY and CDR2 is SVGAGI. With V trimmed by 8 bases and J by 7 bases, 12 bases remained unmatched. This CDR3 contains 15 residues. CDR3 DNA: TGTGCCAGCCCCAAGATGACAGGGGGGGTTAATGAGCAGTTCTTC. The encoded protein is CASPKMTGGVNEQFF.

Ten or more counts support this clone. J is TRBJ2-7 and V is TRBV6-4, with D perhaps matching TRBD1 (6 bases). The CDR3 contains 21 residues. CDR1 and CDR2 from the germline V gene are MRHNA and SNTAGT. V gave up 2 bases and J gave up 3 bases, with 32 bases separating them. The CDR3 spells CASSDRRGSPRRDMIFYEQYF. Written as DNA, the CDR3 is TGTGCCAGCAGTGACCGTCGAGGAAGCCCCCGCCGGGACATGATCTTCTACGAGCAGTACTTC.

J is TRBJ2-5 and V is TRBV25-1; D is possibly TRBD1 (5 bases). CDR1 and CDR2 from the germline V gene are MGHDK and SYGVNS. V lost 1 base and J lost 4, with 22 bases in between. The CDR3 has 18 residues. CDR3 DNA sequence: TGTGCCAGCAGTGAATGGGGCAGGACCAGCCAAAGGGGAGAGACCCAGTACTTC. This encodes CASSEWGRTSQRGETQYF. The full variable domain, completed using reference TRBV25-1 and TRBJ2-5, is EADIYQTPRYLVIGTGKKITLECSQTMGHDKMYWYQQDPGMELHLIHYSYGVNSTEKGDLSSESTVSRIRTEHFPLTLESARPSHTSQYLCASSEWGRTSQRGETQYFGPGTRLLVL.

This chain connects TRBV5-6 to TRBJ2-1, with TRBD2 identical over 9 bases. CDR1 and CDR2 from the germline V gene are SGHDT and YYEEEE. This CDR3 spans 14 amino acids. The J segment lost 10 bases and the V segment lost 0 bases, leaving 5 bases of the junction unmatched. As DNA, the CDR3 is TGTGCCAGCAGCTTGGGTCTAGCGGGGAACGAGCAGTTCTTC. Amino acid sequence: CASSLGLAGNEQFF.

The chain employs TRBV15 and TRBJ2-7; perhaps TRBD2 as D (6 bases). This CDR3 has 13 amino acids. Germline loops: CDR1 LNHNV, CDR2 YYDKDF (reference sequence). Between the trimmed V and J ends, which lost 4 bases and 6 bases, there was a span of 13 bases. CDR3 loop: CATSTSDYSEQYF. The CDR3 nucleotides are TGTGCCACCAGCACCTCGGACTATAGCGAGCAGTACTTC.

This rearrangement joins TRBV11-2 to TRBJ2-3, with D perhaps TRBD2 (5 bases). The V gene's germline CDR1 is SGHAT and CDR2 FQNNGV. Trimming cost V 0 bases and J 5 bases, with 9 bases left between them. CDR3 length equals 14 residues. CDR3 protein: CASSLEVRGDTQYF. The CDR3 nucleotides are TGTGCCAGCAGCTTAGAGGTTCGGGGAGATACGCAGTATTTT.

This chain joins TRBV6-6 and TRBJ1-3; D may be TRBD1 (6 bases). The CDR3 has 16 amino acids. V lost 2 bases and J 4 bases, leaving 15 bases between the germline ends. Germline assignment: CDR1 MNHNY and CDR2 SVGAGI (reference sequence). The CDR3 nucleotides read TGTGCCAGCAGTTACGGTACAGGGCGGCCAGGAAACACCATATATTTT. It is translated as CASSYGTGRPGNTIYF.

This clone was found once. This rearrangement joins TRBV7-3 to TRBJ2-1; 7 bases align to TRBD2. The length of the CDR3 is 18 residues. J lost 4 bases, V lost 5 bases, and 17 bases had no gene match. In germline, CDR1 is SGHTA, CDR2 FQGTGA. The CDR3 nucleotides read TGTGCCAGCAGCACAGACCCCCGGGGGGTTGGATGGTACAATGAGCAGTTCTTC. It yields the protein CASSTDPRGVGWYNEQFF.

This chain connects TRBV6-1 to TRBJ1-4; 7 bases align to TRBD1. The germline V gene encodes CDR1 MNHNS and CDR2 SASEGT. This CDR3 comprises 14 residues. V lost 4 bases, J lost 8 bases, and 7 bases stayed unmatched. CDR3 sequence reads: CASSAAGGQEKLFF. CDR3 in DNA: TGTGCCAGCAGTGCGGCAGGGGGTCAGGAAAAACTGTTTTTT.

CDR3 amino acids: CASSYPTTTSEQFF. CDR3 DNA: TGTGCCAGCAGTTACCCTACCACTACGTCGGAGCAGTTCTTC. The chain carries TRBV6-2 or TRBV6-3 and TRBJ2-1, with unresolved D. CDR1 and CDR2 from the germline V gene are MNHEY and SVGEGT. V was pared by 2 bases and J by 10 bases, with 15 bases between. The CDR3 totals 14 residues.

V is TRBV11-1 and J is TRBJ1-1; 7 nucleotides agree with TRBD1. Trimming cost V 3 bases and J 7 bases; bases outside gene matches: 11. The CDR3 is made up of 15 amino acids. Germline lookup yields CDR1 SGHAT and CDR2 FQDESV (reference sequence). The CDR3 here is CASSFSLNRGGEAFF. CDR3 nucleotide sequence: TGTGCCAGCAGCTTTTCACTAAACAGGGGAGGTGAAGCTTTCTTT.

The V gene is TRBV6-5, the J gene TRBJ1-6; 8 positions agree with TRBD1. V lost 6 bases, J lost 7 bases, and 8 bases stayed unmatched. Germline V lookup: CDR1 MNHEY, CDR2 SVGAGI. This CDR3 is 15 amino acids long. CDR3 region: CASRLITGGNSPLHF. CDR3 nucleotides: TGTGCCAGCAGGCTAATCACAGGGGGGAATTCACCCCTCCACTTT.

The rearrangement links TRBV7-9 to TRBJ2-3; D is undetermined. The CDR3 covers 16 residues. The germline V gene has CDR1 SEHNR and CDR2 FQNEAQ (reference sequence). The V gene lost 5 bases and the J gene lost 5 bases, with 20 bases spanning the gap. Written as DNA, the CDR3 is TGTGCCAGCAGCCACCCATGGCAGGTCCAGAAAGATACGCAGTATTTT. It is translated as CASSHPWQVQKDTQYF.

The gene calls are TRBV27 and TRBJ1-2, with D unclear. V was cut by 3 bases and J by 5 bases, with 10 bases left in between. The CDR3 length is 13 residues. Germline lookup yields CDR1 MNHEY and CDR2 SMNVEV (reference sequence). For the CDR3, the DNA is TGTGCCAGCAGTTTTACCGCCCAGTATGGCTACACCTTC. This codes for CASSFTAQYGYTF.

This clone was seen once. The gene calls are TRBV7-9 and TRBJ2-1; no definite D call. V lost 1 base and J lost 0, with 19 bases in between. The germline V gene encodes CDR1 SEHNR and CDR2 FQNEAQ (reference sequence). The CDR3 is made up of 19 amino acids. CDR3 coding DNA: TGTGCCAGCAGCTTAGGGATTAACAGAGACCTACTCTCCTACAATGAGCAGTTCTTC. This encodes CASSLGINRDLLSYNEQFF.

V usage is TRBV19 and J usage is TRBJ1-1, with D perhaps TRBD1 (6 bases). The CDR3 has 14 residues. Looked up from germline, CDR1 is LNHDA and CDR2 is SQIVND (reference sequence). V was shortened by 7 bases and J by 4 bases, with 16 bases between the two germline ends. CDR3 sequence (DNA): TGTGCCAGTAAAGGGCAGGGGTCGAGCACTGAAGCTTTCTTT. As protein: CASKGQGSSTEAFF.

The chain has TRBV27 and TRBJ1-2, with 7 positions matching TRBD1. Germline CDR1 is MNHEY and CDR2 is SMNVEV (reference sequence). The CDR3 length is 10 residues. In DNA form, the CDR3 reads TGTCCGACAGGGAACTATGGCTACACCTTC. Translated: CPTGNYGYTF.

The J gene is TRBJ1-2, the V gene TRBV19; D might be TRBD1 (5 bases). Looked up from germline, CDR1 is LNHDA and CDR2 is SQIVND (reference sequence). This CDR3 comprises 13 residues. V was trimmed by 4 bases and J by 8 bases, leaving 14 bases between them. CDR3 in DNA: TGTGCCAGTAGTAAAGGGGACTGGTCGGGCTACACCTTC. This gives the protein CASSKGDWSGYTF.

The rearrangement links TRBV6-1 to TRBJ1-1, with D unresolved. Germline CDR1 and CDR2: MNHNS and SASEGT. V lost 1 base and J lost 5, with 11 bases in between. This CDR3 is 14 amino acids long. This chain's CDR3 is CASSEVVGWTEAFF. In DNA form, the CDR3 reads TGTGCCAGCAGTGAAGTAGTCGGGTGGACTGAAGCTTTCTTT.

The genes are TRBV18 and TRBJ2-1; 11 nucleotides line up with TRBD2. The V gene's germline CDR1 is KGHSH and CDR2 LQKENI. CDR3 size: 16 residues. Trimming at V came to 0 bases and at J to 8 bases, leaving 6 bases not matched to a gene. CDR3 sequence reads: CASSPPVAGGSYEQFF. The CDR3 DNA sequence: TGTGCCAGCTCACCACCGGTAGCGGGAGGGAGCTATGAGCAGTTCTTC.

V is TRBV28 and J is TRBJ1-3, with TRBD1 as a possible D gene (5 bases). Germline lookup yields CDR1 MDHEN and CDR2 SYDVKM. The CDR3 is 16 amino acids. V was clipped by 2 bases and J by 2 bases, with 13 bases between them. CDR3 nucleotide sequence: TGTGCCAGCAGTTTAGGCATGGGGCTCGCTGGAAACACCATATATTTT. It codes for CASSLGMGLAGNTIYF.

This clone appeared once. The chain combines TRBV9 with TRBJ2-5; a possible D gene is TRBD2 (5 bases). Germline CDR1 and CDR2: SGDLS and YYNGEE. Trimming took 3 bases from V and 7 from J, leaving 16 bases between them. The CDR3 runs to 14 residues. The DNA for the CDR3 is TGTGCCAGCAGCGAATCACTAGTCTTCGGGACCCAGTACTTC. Protein sequence: CASSESLVFGTQYF.

V gene TRBV5-1 combines with J gene TRBJ2-5, with TRBD2 matching 14 bases. The CDR3 loop spans 15 amino acids. CDR1 is SGHRS, CDR2 YFSETQ, per germline. With V trimmed by 3 bases and J by 5 bases, 3 bases remained unmatched. CDR3 in amino acids: CASSSGLAGVETQYF. The CDR3, as DNA: TGCGCCAGCAGCTCGGGACTAGCGGGGGTCGAGACCCAGTACTTC. The full variable domain, its missing parts supplied by reference TRBV5-1 and TRBJ2-5, is KAGVTQTPRYLIKTRGQQVTLSCSPISGHRSVSWYQQTPGQGLQFLFEYFSETQRNKGNFPGRFSGRQFSNSRSEMNVSTLELGDSALYLCASSSGLAGVETQYFGPGTRLLVL.

This sequence joins TRBV2 and TRBJ2-3, with D perhaps TRBD2 (6 bases). Trimming cost V 6 bases and J 4 bases, with 17 bases left between them. This CDR3 is built from 15 residues. In germline, CDR1 is SNHLY, CDR2 FYNNEI. The CDR3 DNA is TGTGCCAGCAGGGGACTTGGGCTCGGGGCAGATACGCAGTATTTT. It codes for CASRGLGLGADTQYF.

This clone was picked up a small number of times. V and J are TRBV18 and TRBJ1-1; D unresolved. CDR1 KGHSH and CDR2 LQKENI come from the germline V gene. Deletions cut 6 bases from V and 1 base from J, with 12 bases between. The CDR3 totals 14 residues. The CDR3 DNA reads as TGTGCCAGCTCCGGAACAGATAGGAACACTGAAGCTTTCTTT. Amino acids: CASSGTDRNTEAFF.